The next 28 T cell receptor beta chains were all read from a single sample in a study of CD8 T cells in ankylosing spondylitis. Each CDR3 protein is one row after TCRdb ran MiXCR on the 5' RACE reads. The profile shows roughly 470,000 distinct CDR3 sequences, 25% to 30% of them singletons. Study results and caveats: A TCR beta motif of eight highly homologous variants appeared characteristic of ankylosing spondylitis blood.

No antigen is known for these receptors. Sequencing was done on a sample of blood, either unsorted or a sorted T cell fraction (not recorded which). Receptors originate from a male donor with ankylosing spondylitis.

This clonotype was counted a few times. The V call is TRBV12-3 or TRBV12-4, the J call TRBJ2-6; D possibly uses TRBD1 or TRBD2 (5 bases each). There are 18 residues in the CDR3. Trimming took off 6 bases at V and 0 bases at J, with 18 bases between the two ends. Here the CDR3 DNA reads TGTGCCAGCAGCCCCACCCCGGGACGGATCTCTGGGGCCAACGTCCTGACTTTC. Amino acid sequence: CASSPTPGRISGANVLTF.

This clonotype was detected only a few times. The chain links TRBV5-1 to TRBJ2-1, with TRBD2 identical over 10 bases. Germline values: CDR1 SGHRS, CDR2 YFSETQ. Trimming took 4 bases from V and 8 from J; bases not matched to a gene: 12. The CDR3 covers 16 residues. CDR3 DNA sequence: TGCGCCAGCAGCGGAAGCGGGAGGGGGTCAGCGGATGAGCAGTTCTTC. This sequence encodes CASSGSGRGSADEQFF.

This clonotype was observed a handful of times. The rearrangement links TRBV12-3 or TRBV12-4 to TRBJ2-5; 8 bases agree with TRBD2. The CDR3 length is 15 residues. J gave up 5 bases and V 0 bases, and 5 bases lay outside the gene matches. CDR3 bases: TGTGCCAGCAGTTTAGCGGCGGGAGGTTGGGAGACCCAGTACTTC. It specifies CASSLAAGGWETQYF.

The V and J genes are TRBV12-3 or TRBV12-4 and TRBJ2-5, with 9 positions matching TRBD2. The CDR3 is 15 residues long. The V segment lost 7 bases and the J segment 5 bases; nucleotides outside the gene matches: 11. The DNA for the CDR3 is TGTGCCAGCACCCCCGCGGGAGGGCTATTTGAGACCCAGTACTTC. Protein sequence: CASTPAGGLFETQYF.

This clonotype appeared a few times. The chain recombines TRBV5-5 with TRBJ2-1, with TRBD2 matching over 7 bases. The CDR3 contains 15 residues. V was pared by 4 bases and J by 4 bases, with 8 bases of the junction left unmatched. The germline V gene encodes CDR1 SGHKS and CDR2 YYEKEE (reference sequence). CDR3 coding DNA: TGTGCCAGCAGCCCTACGGGACTACTATACAATGAGCAGTTCTTC. As protein: CASSPTGLLYNEQFF.

V usage is TRBV12-3 or TRBV12-4 and J usage is TRBJ1-2; D gene unclear. The V end was cut by 5 bases, the J end by 5 bases, with 12 bases between. The CDR3 has 13 amino acids. CDR3 in DNA: TGTGCCAGCAGTCCCCGAGTATGGTATGGCTACACCTTC. Translated, it gives CASSPRVWYGYTF.

This clonotype was detected a few times. The chain combines TRBV7-7 with TRBJ2-5; the D is unclear. Deletions cut 5 bases from V and 1 base from J, with 11 bases between. Germline assignment: CDR1 SSHAT and CDR2 FNYEAQ (reference sequence). This CDR3 has 14 amino acids. The CDR3 is CASSESMVQETQYF. The CDR3 DNA sequence: TGTGCCAGCAGCGAATCCATGGTCCAAGAGACCCAGTACTTC.

This clonotype came up many times. The chain employs TRBV5-1 and TRBJ2-3; the D is unclear. The CDR3 extends over 13 amino acids. The germline V and J ends were trimmed by 0 bases and 6 bases, with 8 bases remaining between them. Germline V gives CDR1 SGHRS, CDR2 YFSETQ. As DNA, the CDR3 is TGCGCCAGCAGCTTGGTGGGATCGGATACGCAGTATTTT. Its translation is CASSLVGSDTQYF.

This clonotype was counted between two and nine times. The genes are TRBV24-1 and TRBJ1-1; D is perhaps TRBD1 (5 bases). V was trimmed by 7 bases and J by 1 base, leaving 9 bases between them. This CDR3 has 13 amino acids. CDR1 is KGHDR and CDR2 is SFDVKD in the germline V gene. CDR3 DNA sequence: TGTGCCACCAGCAGGGACGGGAACACTGAAGCTTTCTTT. Its protein product is CATSRDGNTEAFF.

In this sample, this clonotype turned up many times. The chain is built from TRBV11-2 and TRBJ1-3; D is unclear. Trimming shortened V by 2 bases and J by 0 bases, and 17 bases separated the two germline ends. This CDR3 is 18 amino acids long. Per the germline V gene, CDR1 is SGHAT and CDR2 is FQNNGV. The CDR3 bases are TGTGCCAGCAGCTTACGATCGTCTGCCTCGTTCTCTGGAAACACCATATATTTT. Protein sequence: CASSLRSSASFSGNTIYF.

The sample holds a few counts of this clonotype. The CDR3 sequence: CASSWDRVGETQYF. Written as DNA, the CDR3 is TGCGCCAGCAGCTGGGACAGGGTTGGAGAGACCCAGTACTTC. The rearrangement joins TRBV5-1 to TRBJ2-5; TRBD1 agrees at 9 bases. The germline V gene encodes CDR1 SGHRS and CDR2 YFSETQ. The ends lost 3 bases at V and 4 bases at J; junction bases unmatched: 4. The CDR3 covers 14 residues.

V usage is TRBV12-3 or TRBV12-4 and J usage is TRBJ2-3; maybe TRBD1 (6 bases). This CDR3 contains 15 residues. Trimming pared 5 bases from V and 2 bases from J, leaving 14 bases between. CDR3 sequence (DNA): TGTGCCAGCAGTGAGGACAGACCATACACAGATACGCAGTATTTT. This codes for CASSEDRPYTDTQYF.

The chain has TRBV5-1 and TRBJ2-5, with TRBD2 matching over 9 bases. This CDR3 contains 15 residues. V lost 1 base, J lost 5 bases, and 6 bases stayed unmatched. The germline V gene encodes CDR1 SGHRS and CDR2 YFSETQ. CDR3 loop: CASSLFAGGHETQYF. CDR3 nucleotide sequence: TGCGCCAGCAGCTTGTTCGCGGGAGGGCACGAGACCCAGTACTTC.

V and J are TRBV5-1 and TRBJ1-2; 7 bases map to TRBD1. Germline CDR1 is SGHRS and CDR2 is YFSETQ. Germline trimming cut 4 bases from V and 4 bases from J; bases unmatched to any gene: 4. This CDR3 has 13 residues. DNA of the CDR3: TGCGCCAGCAGCCAGGACAGGCGCTATGGCTACACCTTC. Protein: CASSQDRRYGYTF.

V gene TRBV11-3 combines with J gene TRBJ2-5; no clear D. Germline lookup yields CDR1 SGHNT and CDR2 YENEEA. The CDR3 consists of 11 residues. CDR3 sequence (DNA): TGTGCTTCAGAATTAAGGGAGACCCAGTACTTC. It specifies CASELRETQYF. The full variable domain, in which reference TRBV11-3 and TRBJ2-5 provide the parts outside the CDR3, is EAGVVQSPRYKIIEKKQPVAFWCNPISGHNTLYWYLQNLGQGPELLIRYENEEAVDDSQLPKDRFSAERLKGVDSTLKIQPAELGDSAVYLCASELRETQYFGPGTRLLVL.

The chain combines TRBV12-3 or TRBV12-4 with TRBJ1-6; TRBD1 matches at 8 bases. After removal of 5 bases from V and 7 bases from J, the junction contained 7 bases not matched to a gene. There are 15 residues in the CDR3. The CDR3 loop reads CASSLDRGENSPLHF. Written as DNA, the CDR3 is TGTGCCAGCAGTCTAGACAGGGGAGAAAATTCACCCCTCCACTTT.

This clonotype has just a few counts. The genes are TRBV5-1 and TRBJ2-2; tentative D call: TRBD1 (6 bases). The CDR3 has 16 amino acids. Per germline, CDR1 SGHRS and CDR2 YFSETQ. Between the trimmed V and J ends, which lost 2 bases and 1 base, there was a span of 12 bases. Here the CDR3 DNA reads TGCGCCAGCAGCTTTGTGGGACATGAGAACACCGGGGAGCTGTTTTTT. This sequence encodes CASSFVGHENTGELFF. Based on the CDR3 plus reference TRBV5-1 and TRBJ2-2, the full variable domain is KAGVTQTPRYLIKTRGQQVTLSCSPISGHRSVSWYQQTPGQGLQFLFEYFSETQRNKGNFPGRFSGRQFSNSRSEMNVSTLELGDSALYLCASSFVGHENTGELFFGEGSRLTVL.

The chain is built from TRBV12-3 or TRBV12-4 and TRBJ1-5; tentative D call: TRBD1 (6 bases). The CDR3 runs 15 residues. Trimming removed 4 bases from V and 3 bases from J, with 13 bases in between. The CDR3 coding sequence is TGTGCCAGCAGTTGGGGCAGGGGAAACAATCAGCCCCAGCATTTT. Translation gives CASSWGRGNNQPQHF.

The count of this clonotype is one. The V gene is TRBV11-2, the J gene TRBJ2-2; TRBD2 matches at 8 bases. Germline CDR1 is SGHAT and CDR2 is FQNNGV. The V and J ends lost 1 base and 2 bases, in that order; junction bases with no gene match: 3. The CDR3 length is 16 residues. The CDR3 DNA reads TGTGCCAGCAGCTTAGTACGGACTAGCAACACCGGGGAGCTGTTTTTT. Its translation: CASSLVRTSNTGELFF.

The chain couples TRBV20-1 to TRBJ1-1; possible D gene TRBD1, 6 bases. Germline CDR1 DFQATT, CDR2 SNEGSKA (reference sequence). CDR3 length: 15 residues. V was trimmed by 5 bases and J by 0 bases, leaving 16 bases between them. The CDR3 nucleotides are TGCAGTGCTCCTCGGACAGAACCCATGAACACTGAAGCTTTCTTT. Its protein is CSAPRTEPMNTEAFF.

This chain connects TRBV18 to TRBJ2-2, with D perhaps TRBD1 (6 bases). Germline V gene sequence: CDR1 KGHSH, CDR2 LQKENI. The CDR3 loop spans 16 amino acids. V lost 2 bases and J 2 bases, leaving 12 bases between the germline ends. CDR3 in DNA: TGTGCCAGCTCACCATCTCGGACAGCCAACACCGGGGAGCTGTTTTTT. Encoded protein: CASSPSRTANTGELFF.

This chain joins TRBV7-2 and TRBJ2-7, with D possibly being TRBD1 or TRBD2 (5 bases each). Trimming left V 4 bases short and J 2 bases short, with 12 bases between. Germline V gene data show CDR1 as SGHTA and CDR2 as FQGNSA. This CDR3 is 14 amino acids long. This CDR3 reads CASSWGGSTYEQYF. DNA of the CDR3: TGTGCCAGCAGCTGGGGCGGGTCAACCTACGAGCAGTACTTC.

This chain joins TRBV9 and TRBJ1-5; no clear D gene. The CDR3 contains 14 residues. Between the trimmed V and J ends, which lost 0 bases and 4 bases, there was a span of 8 bases. Germline CDR1 SGDLS, CDR2 YYNGEE. The CDR3 reads CASSVGGENQPQHF. The CDR3 DNA reads TGTGCCAGCAGCGTAGGAGGAGAGAATCAGCCCCAGCATTTT.

This clonotype was seen more than once but under ten times. Here the CDR3 reads CSVHRRFSGPSQETQYF. DNA for the CDR3: TGCAGCGTTCATCGTCGGTTCAGCGGCCCGTCGCAAGAGACCCAGTACTTC. V is TRBV29-1 and J is TRBJ2-5, with D possibly being TRBD2 (5 bases). This CDR3 has 17 amino acids. Per the germline V gene, CDR1 is SQVTM and CDR2 is ANQGSEA. The V and J ends lost 5 bases and 2 bases respectively, with 24 bases between them.

The genes are TRBV11-3 and TRBJ2-1, with D perhaps TRBD1 (6 bases). The CDR3 length is 12 residues. V lost 5 bases and J lost 10, with 12 bases in between. Germline CDR1 reads SGHNT; CDR2 reads YENEEA. CDR3 sequence: CASSPTGPEQFF. For the CDR3, the DNA is TGTGCCAGCAGCCCGACAGGACCCGAGCAGTTCTTC.

The chain carries TRBV6-5 and TRBJ1-1; no clear D. Germline values: CDR1 MNHEY, CDR2 SVGAGI. This CDR3 spans 14 amino acids. Deletions cut 2 bases from V and 4 bases from J, with 11 bases between. The chain's CDR3 is CASSYDGVGTEAFF. The CDR3 region has the DNA TGTGCCAGCAGTTACGATGGGGTGGGCACTGAAGCTTTCTTT.

The CDR3 loop is CSARGQGRDEQYF. The CDR3 bases are TGCAGTGCTAGAGGACAGGGAAGAGACGAGCAGTACTTC. The V gene is TRBV20-1, the J gene TRBJ2-7, with 7 bases matching TRBD1. The CDR3 runs to 13 residues. Germline-derived CDR1 and CDR2 are DFQATT and SNEGSKA (reference sequence). Losses at the gene ends were 1 base for V and 5 bases for J; bases not matched to a gene: 5.

A few counts support this clonotype. The CDR3 is CASGLAQGTGGKISHNEQFF. The CDR3 DNA is TGTGCTAGTGGTTTGGCACAGGGGACAGGGGGCAAGATTTCCCACAATGAGCAGTTCTTC. The chain has TRBV12-5 and TRBJ2-1, with 12 bases matching TRBD1. The ends lost 1 base at V and 5 bases at J; junction bases unmatched: 15. In germline, CDR1 is LGHNT, CDR2 FRNRAP. The CDR3 loop spans 20 amino acids.